The 28 T cell receptor beta chains below were found in one sample sequenced in a study of beta chain features in type 1 diabetes. The authors reverse transcribed all of the isolated RNA, so sequencing captured expressed TCRB transcripts. TCRdb keeps only in-frame clones here, not all; method: immunoSEQ multiplex PCR. The sample includes roughly 450,000 clones, about an eighth of them seen just once. Sequencing used naive CD4+ T cells from blood. The receptors shown here come from a woman younger than 30 in good health.

The CDR3 here is CASSSSQGANEQFF. The DNA of the CDR3 is TGTGCCAGCAGCTCGAGTCAGGGGGCAAATGAGCAGTTCTTC. The rearrangement links TRBV5-4 to TRBJ2-1; 8 bases are shared with TRBD1. CDR1 is SGHNT, CDR2 YYREEE, per germline (reference sequence). Germline trimming cut 3 bases from V and 7 bases from J; bases unmatched to any gene: 6. The CDR3 runs 14 residues. Complete variable domain (other parts from reference TRBV5-4 and TRBJ2-1): ETGVTQSPTHLIKTRGQQVTLRCSSQSGHNTVSWYQQALGQGPQFIFQYYREEENGRGNFPPRFSGLQFPNYSSELNVNALELDDSALYLCASSSSQGANEQFFGPGTRLTVL.

This clone was seen a handful of times. The chain recombines TRBV7-9 with TRBJ1-1; D is unclear. There are 14 residues in the CDR3. V lost 6 bases and J lost 3, with 14 bases in between. Germline V gene sequence: CDR1 SEHNR, CDR2 FQNEAQ (reference sequence). The CDR3 DNA reads TGTGCCAGCAGGGGCCCCGCCCCGGACACTGAAGCTTTCTTT. This translates into CASRGPAPDTEAFF.

This clone has just one count. The chain couples TRBV5-1 to TRBJ2-2, with 7 bases that match TRBD2. This CDR3 has 14 residues. The V gene end was trimmed by 3 bases and the J gene end by 3 bases; junction bases not matched to a gene: 2. Per the germline V gene, CDR1 is SGHRS and CDR2 is YFSETQ. CDR3 sequence (DNA): TGCGCCAGCAGCTCGGGAGGTGACACCGGGGAGCTGTTTTTT. Translating it yields CASSSGGDTGELFF. Full variable domain (rest looked up from reference TRBV5-1 and TRBJ2-2): KAGVTQTPRYLIKTRGQQVTLSCSPISGHRSVSWYQQTPGQGLQFLFEYFSETQRNKGNFPGRFSGRQFSNSRSEMNVSTLELGDSALYLCASSSGGDTGELFFGEGSRLTVL.

The chain carries TRBV7-9 and TRBJ2-3, with TRBD1 identical over 7 bases. Losses at the gene ends were 5 bases for V and 1 base for J; bases not matched to a gene: 6. CDR3 size: 15 residues. The germline CDR1 and CDR2 sequences are SEHNR and FQNEAQ (reference sequence). The DNA of the CDR3 is TGTGCCAGCAGCGCCCACAGGGGCGGCACAGATACGCAGTATTTT. It is translated as CASSAHRGGTDTQYF.

This clone was seen only a few times. The chain recombines TRBV13 with TRBJ2-1; TRBD1 matches 7 bases. Germline values: CDR1 PRHDT, CDR2 FYEKMQ (reference sequence). Trimming at V came to 6 bases and at J to 7 bases, leaving 9 bases not matched to a gene. The CDR3 runs to 14 residues. CDR3 amino acids: CASRRGGARNEQFF. CDR3 sequence (DNA): TGTGCCAGCAGGAGAGGGGGCGCACGTAATGAGCAGTTCTTC.

The chain has TRBV12-2 and TRBJ2-5. TRBV12-2 is noted as a pseudogene. The CDR3 loop spans 14 amino acids. CDR3 sequence reads: CASRLPGSGETQYF. The CDR3 DNA sequence: TGTGCAAGTCGCTTACCAGGGAGTGGAGAGACCCAGTACTTC.

This clone was seen more than once but under ten times. In the same sample, other DNA sequences code for this CDR3. V is TRBV7-9 and J is TRBJ2-7; perhaps TRBD1 as D (6 bases). This CDR3 comprises 12 residues. CDR1 SEHNR and CDR2 FQNEAQ come from the germline V gene (reference sequence). V lost 4 bases and J 3 bases, leaving 7 bases between the germline ends. As DNA, the CDR3 is TGTGCCAGCAGCTCACAGGGCTACGAGCAGTACTTC. Residues: CASSSQGYEQYF.

The sample holds many counts of this clone. Other DNA sequences in this sample translate to the same CDR3. The chain has TRBV30 and TRBJ2-2, with 7 bases lining up with TRBD2. CDR1 is GTSNPN and CDR2 is SVGIG in the germline V gene (reference sequence). The J segment lost 3 bases and the V segment lost 3 bases, leaving 4 bases of the junction unmatched. This CDR3 is built from 14 residues. The CDR3 loop reads CAWRGLADTGELFF. The CDR3, as DNA: TGTGCCTGGAGGGGGCTAGCGGACACCGGGGAGCTGTTTTTT.

The gene calls are TRBV15 and TRBJ2-1, with 10 bases identical to TRBD2. Germline lookup yields CDR1 LNHNV and CDR2 YYDKDF (reference sequence). Losses at the gene ends were 0 bases for V and 7 bases for J; bases not matched to a gene: 9. There are 17 residues in the CDR3. The CDR3 here is CATSRDPAGGRHNEQFF. The CDR3 DNA reads TGTGCCACCAGCAGAGATCCAGCGGGAGGGCGTCATAATGAGCAGTTCTTC. The full variable domain, with the rest looked up from reference TRBV15 and TRBJ2-1, is DAMVIQNPRYQVTQFGKPVTLSCSQTLNHNVMYWYQQKSSQAPKLLFHYYDKDFNNEADTPDNFQSRRPNTSFCFLDIRSPGLGDTAMYLCATSRDPAGGRHNEQFFGPGTRLTVL.

In its sample, this clone was seen a few times. The chain links TRBV10-3 to TRBJ2-7; perhaps TRBD2 as D (5 bases). V lost 8 bases and J lost 0, with 11 bases in between. CDR3 length: 13 residues. CDR1 is ENHRY, CDR2 SYGVKD, per germline. This CDR3 reads CAILDGGSYEQYF. In DNA form, the CDR3 reads TGTGCCATCTTGGACGGAGGCTCCTACGAGCAGTACTTC.

This clone has a count of ten or more. The gene calls are TRBV9 and TRBJ2-1; TRBD2 is a possible D gene (6 bases). Germline assignment: CDR1 SGDLS and CDR2 YYNGEE. The V end was cut by 4 bases, the J end by 2 bases, with 10 bases between. The CDR3 is made up of 14 amino acids. In DNA, the CDR3 is TGTGCCAGCAGCCCGAGACTAGCCTACAATGAGCAGTTCTTC. Encoded protein: CASSPRLAYNEQFF.

The chain recombines TRBV28 with TRBJ1-5, with D hard to call. CDR3 length: 14 residues. V was cut by 6 bases and J by 1 base, with 10 bases left in between. In germline, CDR1 is MDHEN, CDR2 SYDVKM. The DNA for the CDR3 is TGTGCCAGCAGGTACTATGCGAGCAATCAGCCCCAGCATTTT. Its protein product is CASRYYASNQPQHF. Drawing the rest from reference TRBV28 and TRBJ1-5, the complete variable domain is DVKVTQSSRYLVKRTGEKVFLECVQDMDHENMFWYRQDPGLGLRLIYFSYDVKMKEKGDIPEGYSVSREKKERFSLILESASTNQTSMYLCASRYYASNQPQHFGDGTRLSIL.

This clone occurred a few times. The chain's CDR3 is CASSLAIQGQFF. In DNA, the CDR3 is TGTGCCAGCAGCTTAGCTATTCAGGGGCAGTTCTTC. The chain links TRBV7-2 to TRBJ2-1; D possibly corresponds to TRBD1 (5 bases). V was shortened by 0 bases and J by 12 bases, with 9 bases between the two germline ends. Germline CDR1 and CDR2: SGHTA and FQGNSA. The CDR3 runs to 12 residues.

This chain links TRBV7-2 with TRBJ2-5; TRBD1 matches 8 bases. Germline CDR1 and CDR2: SGHTA and FQGNSA. The trim removed 3 bases at V and 3 bases at J, leaving 6 bases unmatched. CDR3 length: 15 amino acids. The CDR3 nucleotides read TGTGCCAGCAGCTTTCCCGGGACAGGAAAAGAGACCCAGTACTTC. Amino acids: CASSFPGTGKETQYF.

In its sample, this clone was seen a few times. The chain combines TRBV9 with TRBJ2-1; 10 bases match TRBD2. CDR3 length: 15 residues. Germline CDR1 reads SGDLS; CDR2 reads YYNGEE. Trimming cost V 4 bases and J 3 bases; bases outside gene matches: 4. The CDR3 DNA follows: TGTGCCAGCAGCACATTAGCGGGAGGCTACAATGAGCAGTTCTTC. Translating it yields CASSTLAGGYNEQFF.

Only a few counts were recorded for this clone. The CDR3 DNA is TGTGCCAGCAGCCAAAGGACAGGCTTCGGCTATGGCTACACCTTC. It encodes CASSQRTGFGYGYTF. The chain recombines TRBV4-2 with TRBJ1-2; 7 bases map to TRBD1. There are 15 residues in the CDR3. Germline V lookup: CDR1 LGHNA, CDR2 YNFKEQ. V trimming: 2 bases; J trimming: 4 bases; junction bases outside the gene matches: 7.

The chain uses TRBV27 and TRBJ2-1, with TRBD2 identical over 10 bases. Unmatched junction bases numbered 3, after V lost 6 bases and J lost 4 bases. Per the germline V gene, CDR1 is MNHEY and CDR2 is SMNVEV (reference sequence). This CDR3 comprises 14 residues. CDR3 in amino acids: CASRTSGKYNEQFF. Written as DNA, the CDR3 is TGTGCCAGCAGAACTAGCGGGAAATACAATGAGCAGTTCTTC.

This clone was counted only a few times. The CDR3 sequence is CASSLALGTGGGYTF. As DNA, the CDR3 is TGTGCCAGCAGCTTAGCGCTGGGGACAGGGGGTGGCTACACCTTC. This chain uses TRBV7-9 with TRBJ1-2; 11 nucleotides line up with TRBD1. J was trimmed by 7 bases and V by 0 bases; bases with no gene match: 4. This CDR3 has 15 amino acids. Germline CDR1 and CDR2: SEHNR and FQNEAQ (reference sequence).

This clone was counted between two and nine times. This chain joins TRBV29-1 and TRBJ2-5; D perhaps matches TRBD1 (6 bases). The CDR3 length is 12 residues. V gave up 7 bases and J gave up 5 bases, with 14 bases separating them. Germline lookup yields CDR1 SQVTM and CDR2 ANQGSEA. CDR3 in DNA: TGCAGCGGAAAACAGGGTGCGGAGACCCAGTACTTC. Residues: CSGKQGAETQYF. The entire variable domain, with the rest obtained from reference TRBV29-1 and TRBJ2-5, is as follows: SAVISQKPSRDICQRGTSLTIQCQVDSQVTMMFWYRQQPGQSLTLIATANQGSEATYESGFVIDKFPISRPNLTFSTLTVSNMSPEDSSIYLCSGKQGAETQYFGPGTRLLVL.

V and J are TRBV5-1 and TRBJ2-3; no clear D gene. The CDR3 has 11 amino acids. The V gene's germline CDR1 is SGHRS and CDR2 YFSETQ. The V gene lost 0 bases and the J gene lost 7 bases, with 3 bases spanning the gap. CDR3 amino acids: CASSLVNTQYF. The CDR3 coding sequence is TGCGCCAGCAGCTTGGTAAATACGCAGTATTTT.

V gene TRBV7-6 combines with J gene TRBJ2-1; 7 nucleotides align to TRBD1. CDR1 and CDR2 (germline): SGHVS, FNYEAQ. The trim removed 5 bases at V and 3 bases at J, leaving 10 bases unmatched. This CDR3 has 16 residues. CDR3 coding DNA: TGTGCCAGCAGCCACCGCGCAGGGGGTAACTACAATGAGCAGTTCTTC. Translated, it gives CASSHRAGGNYNEQFF.

This clone appeared a few times. The gene calls are TRBV5-6 and TRBJ1-2; D perhaps matches TRBD1 (5 bases). V was clipped by 5 bases and J by 2 bases, with 10 bases between them. The CDR3 spans 13 residues. Germline V gives CDR1 SGHDT, CDR2 YYEEEE. The CDR3 loop is CASSRQPNYGYTF. Here the CDR3 DNA reads TGTGCCAGCAGTAGACAGCCAAACTATGGCTACACCTTC. Full variable domain (rest looked up from reference TRBV5-6 and TRBJ1-2): DAGVTQSPTHLIKTRGQQVTLRCSPKSGHDTVSWYQQALGQGPQFIFQYYEEEERQRGNFPDRFSGHQFPNYSSELNVNALLLGDSALYLCASSRQPNYGYTFGSGTRLTVV.

V and J are TRBV29-1 and TRBJ2-7; D may be TRBD2 (6 bases). Looked up from germline, CDR1 is SQVTM and CDR2 is ANQGSEA. V lost 4 bases, J lost 3 bases, and 13 bases lay in between. The CDR3 consists of 13 residues. CDR3 nucleotide sequence: TGCAGCGTTGGCGGGCGGGGAGACTACGAGCAGTACTTC. Protein: CSVGGRGDYEQYF.

The chain carries TRBV27 and TRBJ1-6, with TRBD1 as a possible D gene (5 bases). Germline CDR1 is MNHEY and CDR2 is SMNVEV (reference sequence). The CDR3 totals 15 residues. V lost 4 bases, J lost 7 bases, and 14 bases lay in between. CDR3 residues: CASSSEGRPNSPLHF. DNA for the CDR3: TGTGCCAGCAGTTCCGAGGGACGGCCGAATTCACCCCTCCACTTT.

This clone was counted between two and nine times. V usage is TRBV30 and J usage is TRBJ1-3; a weak D match, TRBD1 (6 bases). There are 11 residues in the CDR3. Germline CDR1 GTSNPN, CDR2 SVGIG (reference sequence). Trimming took off 4 bases at V and 6 bases at J, with 7 bases between the two ends. The CDR3 sequence: CAWTGANTIYF. In nucleotides, the CDR3 is TGTGCCTGGACGGGGGCAAACACCATATATTTT.

This clone showed up just a few times. This chain connects TRBV19 to TRBJ2-1; 11 bases match TRBD2. After removal of 8 bases from V and 5 bases from J, the junction contained 5 bases not matched to a gene. The germline gives CDR1 LNHDA, CDR2 SQIVND (reference sequence). The CDR3 runs 14 residues. CDR3 nucleotides: TGTGCCAGTCGCTCGGGACTAGCGGACAATGAGCAGTTCTTC. It is translated as CASRSGLADNEQFF.

This clone was observed a handful of times. The chain carries TRBV4-3 and TRBJ2-5, with D unclear. Trimming left V 2 bases short and J 4 bases short, with 5 bases between. In germline, CDR1 is LGHNA, CDR2 YSLEER. The CDR3 contains 12 residues. The CDR3 sequence is CASSQPGETQYF. The CDR3 DNA is TGCGCCAGCAGCCAACCGGGAGAGACCCAGTACTTC.

The V and J genes are TRBV2 and TRBJ1-4; D unresolved. CDR3 length: 14 residues. The germline V and J ends were trimmed by 8 bases and 5 bases, with 15 bases remaining between them. Germline values: CDR1 SNHLY, CDR2 FYNNEI. Here the CDR3 reads CASASSGPNEKLFF. The CDR3 DNA reads as TGTGCCAGCGCGTCTTCCGGGCCGAATGAAAAACTGTTTTTT.